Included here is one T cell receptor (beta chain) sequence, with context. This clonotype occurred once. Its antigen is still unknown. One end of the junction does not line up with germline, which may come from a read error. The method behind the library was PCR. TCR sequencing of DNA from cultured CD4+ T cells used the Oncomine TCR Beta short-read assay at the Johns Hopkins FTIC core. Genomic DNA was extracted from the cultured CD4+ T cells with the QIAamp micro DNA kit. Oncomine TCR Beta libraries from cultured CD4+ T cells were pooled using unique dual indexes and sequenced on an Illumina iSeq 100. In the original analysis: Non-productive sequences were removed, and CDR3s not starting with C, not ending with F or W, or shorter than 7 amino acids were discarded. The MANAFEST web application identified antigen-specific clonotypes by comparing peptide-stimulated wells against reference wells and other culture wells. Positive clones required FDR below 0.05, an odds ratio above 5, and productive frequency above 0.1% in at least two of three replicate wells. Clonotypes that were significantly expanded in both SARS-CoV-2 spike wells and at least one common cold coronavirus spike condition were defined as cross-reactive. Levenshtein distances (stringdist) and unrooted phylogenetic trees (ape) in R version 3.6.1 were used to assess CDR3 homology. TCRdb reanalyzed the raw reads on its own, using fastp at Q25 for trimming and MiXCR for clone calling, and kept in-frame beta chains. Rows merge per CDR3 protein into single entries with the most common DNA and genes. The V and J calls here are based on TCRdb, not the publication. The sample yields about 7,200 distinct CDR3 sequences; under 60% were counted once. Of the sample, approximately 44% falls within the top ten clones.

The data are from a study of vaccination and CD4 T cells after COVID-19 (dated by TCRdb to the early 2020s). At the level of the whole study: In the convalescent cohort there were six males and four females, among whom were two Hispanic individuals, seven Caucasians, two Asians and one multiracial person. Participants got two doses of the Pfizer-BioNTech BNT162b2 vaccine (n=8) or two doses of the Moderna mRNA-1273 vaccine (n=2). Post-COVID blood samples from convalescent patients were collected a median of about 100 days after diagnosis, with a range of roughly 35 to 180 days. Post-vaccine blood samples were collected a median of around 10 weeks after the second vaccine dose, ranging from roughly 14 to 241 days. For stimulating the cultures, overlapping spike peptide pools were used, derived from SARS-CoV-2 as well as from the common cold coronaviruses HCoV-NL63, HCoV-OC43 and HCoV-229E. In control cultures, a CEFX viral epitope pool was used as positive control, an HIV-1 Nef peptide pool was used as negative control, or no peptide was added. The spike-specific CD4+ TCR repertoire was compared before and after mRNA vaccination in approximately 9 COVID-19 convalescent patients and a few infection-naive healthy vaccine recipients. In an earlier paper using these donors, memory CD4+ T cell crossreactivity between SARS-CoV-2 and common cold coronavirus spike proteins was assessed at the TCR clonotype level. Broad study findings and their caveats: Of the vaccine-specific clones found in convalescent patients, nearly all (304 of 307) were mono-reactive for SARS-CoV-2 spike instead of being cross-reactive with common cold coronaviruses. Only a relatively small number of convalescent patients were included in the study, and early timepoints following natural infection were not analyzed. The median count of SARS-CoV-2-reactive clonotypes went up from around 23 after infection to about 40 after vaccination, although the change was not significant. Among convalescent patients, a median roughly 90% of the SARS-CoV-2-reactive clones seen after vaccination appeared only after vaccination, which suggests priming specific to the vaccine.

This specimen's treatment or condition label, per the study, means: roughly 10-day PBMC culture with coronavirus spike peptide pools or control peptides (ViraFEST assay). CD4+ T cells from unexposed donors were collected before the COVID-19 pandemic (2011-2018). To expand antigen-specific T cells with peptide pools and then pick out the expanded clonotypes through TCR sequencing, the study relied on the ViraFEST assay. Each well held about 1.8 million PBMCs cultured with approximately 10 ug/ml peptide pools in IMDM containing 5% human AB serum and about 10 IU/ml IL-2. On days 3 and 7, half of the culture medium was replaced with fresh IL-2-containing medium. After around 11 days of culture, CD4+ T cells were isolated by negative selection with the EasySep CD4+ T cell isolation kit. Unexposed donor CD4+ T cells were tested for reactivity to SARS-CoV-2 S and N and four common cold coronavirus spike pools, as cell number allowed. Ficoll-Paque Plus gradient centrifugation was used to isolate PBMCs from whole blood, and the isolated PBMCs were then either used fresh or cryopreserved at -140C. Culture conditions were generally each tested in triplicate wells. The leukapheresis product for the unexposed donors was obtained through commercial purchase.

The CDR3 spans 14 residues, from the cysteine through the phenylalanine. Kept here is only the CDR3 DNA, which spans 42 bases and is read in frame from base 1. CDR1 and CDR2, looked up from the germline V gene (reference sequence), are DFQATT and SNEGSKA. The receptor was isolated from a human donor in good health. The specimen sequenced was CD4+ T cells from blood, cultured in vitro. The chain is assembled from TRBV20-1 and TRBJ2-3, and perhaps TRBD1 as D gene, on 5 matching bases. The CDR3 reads CSATGARSTDTQYF. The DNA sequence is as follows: TGCAGCGCTACTGGGGCGAGAAGCACAGATACGCAGTATTTT.